The rows below give T cell receptor beta chains drawn from one sample of a study of OX40 agonist ivuxolimab in advanced cancers. Assay: immunoSEQ multiplex PCR; the TCRdb copy retains only in-frame clones and omits some. The sample holds 150,000 to 180,000 clones; approximately 94% are singletons and the top ten take 0.31%. Sequences were derived from CD4+ or CD8+ T cells sorted from blood, sampled in a trial of the OX40 agonist ivuxolimab. These receptors were taken from an adult with an advanced solid tumor such as melanoma, head and neck, liver or kidney cancer. Each CDR3 is given with its conserved first and last residue. A D gene is named only where the DNA matches it firmly. Clone size is shown for a subset of rows, as once, few, many or a class of expanded clone.

abundance	v_gene	d_gene	j_gene	CDR3nt	CDR3aa
NA	TRBV5-5	NA	TRBJ2-1	TGTGCCAGCAGCTTGCCGAGGGGAGAGCAGTTCTTC	CASSLPRGEQFF
few	TRBV29-1	TRBD1	TRBJ1-1	TGCAGCGTAGACGGACAGGGGGCGCGCACTGAAGCTTTCTTT	CSVDGQGARTEAFF
NA	TRBV28	NA	TRBJ2-1	TGTGCCAGCAGTTTATTCCTCAATGAGCAGTTCTTC	CASSLFLNEQFF
NA	TRBV29-1	TRBD1	TRBJ1-2	TGCAGCGTTGAATTCCGACAGGGGCCCGCCGGGTATGGCTACACCTTC	CSVEFRQGPAGYGYTF
NA	TRBV7-2	NA	TRBJ2-7	TGTGCCAGCAGCCCACGTAGCGGAAACGAGCAGTACTTC	CASSPRSGNEQYF
NA	TRBV10-2	TRBD1	TRBJ1-5	TGCGCCAGCAGCGGACAGGGGGTGTACAATCAGCCCCAGCATTTT	CASSGQGVYNQPQHF
NA	TRBV7-2	NA	TRBJ2-3	TGTGCCAGCAGCTTAGGGGGACTTCGCACAGATACGCAGTATTTT	CASSLGGLRTDTQYF
NA	TRBV28	TRBD2	TRBJ2-5	TGTGCCAGCGGGGAAGCGGGATTTGGGACCCAGTACTTC	CASGEAGFGTQYF
NA	TRBV5-1	NA	TRBJ2-5	TGCGCCAGCAGCTTTAGTACTGCTCAAGAGACCCAGTACTTC	CASSFSTAQETQYF
NA	TRBV5-1	TRBD1	TRBJ1-1	TGCGCCAGCAGCTTGGCCCGTGACAGGGGTCCCGAATTTTTGAACACTGAAGCTTTCTTT	CASSLARDRGPEFLNTEAFF
NA	TRBV10-1	TRBD1	TRBJ1-4	TGCGCCAGCAGTGCGACAGGGTCGGGTAATGAAAAACTGTTTTTT	CASSATGSGNEKLFF
NA	TRBV7-9	NA	TRBJ1-2	TGTGCCAGCAGCTTAGCAGTAACTAACTATGGCTACACCTTC	CASSLAVTNYGYTF
NA	TRBV2	NA	TRBJ2-1	TGTGCCAGCAGCCCAGGGCAGGGTTTGGGGTATGAGCAGTTCTTC	CASSPGQGLGYEQFF
NA	TRBV19	TRBD1	TRBJ2-7	TGTGCCAGTAGTACCAGGACAGGTGGGCAGTACTTC	CASSTRTGGQYF
NA	TRBV12-5	TRBD1	TRBJ2-2	TGTGCTAGTGGTTTGGCCCCGGTGACAGGGTACACCGGGGAGCTGTTTTTT	CASGLAPVTGYTGELFF
NA	TRBV10-3	NA	TRBJ2-7	TGTGCCATCAGTGGACAGGGGAGGGCTGGGGAGCAGTACTTC	CAISGQGRAGEQYF
NA	TRBV5-5	TRBD1	TRBJ1-2	TGTGCCAGCAGCTCTAACAGGGGCCCCTATGGCTACACCTTC	CASSSNRGPYGYTF
NA	TRBV27	TRBD1	TRBJ2-1	TGTGCCAGCAGTTCACCGGGACAGGGCTACAATGAGCAGTTCTTC	CASSSPGQGYNEQFF
NA	TRBV7-8	TRBD1	TRBJ2-7	TGTGCCAGCTCACCCAGGACAGGGTCCTACGAGCAGTACTTC	CASSPRTGSYEQYF
NA	TRBV18	NA	TRBJ1-1	TGTGCCAGCTCACGAGATTGGAAGGGTGATGGCGCTGAAGCTTTCTTT	CASSRDWKGDGAEAFF
NA	TRBV5-1	TRBD2	TRBJ2-3	TGCGCCAGCAGCTTGGTGGCGGGAGGGAGCACAGATACGCAGTATTTT	CASSLVAGGSTDTQYF
once	TRBV7-6	NA	TRBJ1-3	TGTGCCAGCAGCTTAGAGGAACGGCCTGGAAACACCATATATTTT	CASSLEERPGNTIYF
NA	TRBV27	NA	TRBJ2-7	TGTGCCAGCAGTTTATACCCCCTAGGGGTCTACGAGCAGTACTTC	CASSLYPLGVYEQYF
NA	TRBV2	NA	TRBJ2-2	TGTGCCAGCAGTGAACTGGGAGTACAGGGCGGGGAGCTGTTTTTT	CASSELGVQGGELFF
once	TRBV7-2	NA	TRBJ2-7	TGTGCCAGCAGCAGGAGCTCCTACGAGCAGTACTTC	CASSRSSYEQYF
NA	TRBV10-3	TRBD2	TRBJ2-7	TGTGCCATCAGTGAGTCTCGAAAAGCGGGAGAGTCGTACGAGCAGTACTTC	CAISESRKAGESYEQYF
NA	TRBV6-5	TRBD1	TRBJ2-3	TGTGCCAGCCGGGACAGGGGGTGGGGTACGCAGTATTTT	CASRDRGWGTQYF
NA	TRBV7-8	TRBD1	TRBJ1-1	TGTGCCAGCTCCCTACAGGGGATTACTGAAGCTTTCTTT	CASSLQGITEAFF
NA	TRBV14	NA	TRBJ1-4	TGTGCCAGCAGCCAAGTCTTGGGGGTAAATGAAAAACTGTTTTTT	CASSQVLGVNEKLFF
NA	TRBV29-1	NA	TRBJ1-5	TGCAGCGTTGATGGAGGCAATCAGCCCCAGCATTTT	CSVDGGNQPQHF
NA	TRBV5-4	TRBD1	TRBJ2-7	TGTGCCAGCAGCTTGTCAAGGGGACAGGGGGGGTACGAGCAGTACTTC	CASSLSRGQGGYEQYF
NA	TRBV15	NA	TRBJ2-7	TGTGCCACCAGCAGAGATGGGGGGCAGGGGTGGGGCGAGCAGTACTTC	CATSRDGGQGWGEQYF
NA	TRBV25-1	NA	TRBJ1-2	TGTGCCAGCAGTGAATCGGGGGGAAACTATGGCTACACCTTC	CASSESGGNYGYTF
NA	TRBV19	TRBD1	TRBJ2-7	TGTGCCAGTAGTGTAACGGGACAGGGTTCCGAGCAGTACTTC	CASSVTGQGSEQYF
NA	TRBV2	TRBD2	TRBJ2-5	TGTGCCAGCAGTCAGACTAGCCCCCAGTACTTC	CASSQTSPQYF
NA	TRBV2	NA	TRBJ1-2	TGTGCCAGAGGGGGGGACTATGGCTACACCTTC	CARGGDYGYTF
once	TRBV28	TRBD2	TRBJ2-2	TGTGCCAGCAGTTTTGCGGGAGGGTTCACCGGGGAGCTGTTTTTT	CASSFAGGFTGELFF
NA	TRBV30	NA	TRBJ1-5	TGTGCCTGGAGACCCAGGGATCGGCAGCCCCAGCATTTT	CAWRPRDRQPQHF
NA	TRBV15	NA	TRBJ1-2	TGTGCCACCAGCAGAGATTTTGACGACTATGGCTACACCTTC	CATSRDFDDYGYTF
once	TRBV29-1	TRBD1	TRBJ2-5	TGCAGCGTTGCTAGACAGGGAGTCCGAGAGACCCAGTACTTC	CSVARQGVRETQYF
few	TRBV6-5	TRBD1	TRBJ2-7	TGTGCCAGCAGCACGGGACAGGGGACCTACGAGCAGTACTTC	CASSTGQGTYEQYF
NA	TRBV7-9	NA	TRBJ1-2	TGTGCCAGCAGACCAGGGTCTCCGAACTATGGCTACACCTTC	CASRPGSPNYGYTF
NA	TRBV6-5	NA	TRBJ1-2	TGTGCCAGCAGTTACTCCGGAGGCGGGATCTATGGCTACACCTTC	CASSYSGGGIYGYTF
NA	TRBV7-9	NA	TRBJ1-5	TGTGCCAGCAGCTTAGTTACAGGTTTGAGCAATCAGCCCCAGCATTTT	CASSLVTGLSNQPQHF
NA	TRBV7-7	NA	TRBJ2-2	TGTGCCAGCAGCACCAACACCGGGGAGCTGTTTTTT	CASSTNTGELFF
NA	TRBV29-1	NA	TRBJ1-1	TGCAGCGTTGAAGTACGAGGGGTGAACACTGAAGCTTTCTTT	CSVEVRGVNTEAFF
NA	TRBV28	TRBD2	TRBJ2-1	TGTGCCAGCAGTTTTCCATTGGGCGGGAGCTGGGAGCAGTTCTTC	CASSFPLGGSWEQFF
NA	TRBV7-6	TRBD1	TRBJ1-4	TGTGCCAGCAGCTTGGGGGGCAGGGGGCGCACATTCCATGCAACTAATGAAAAACTGTTTTTT	CASSLGGRGRTFHATNEKLFF
NA	TRBV4-1	NA	TRBJ2-4	TGCGCCAGCAGCCAAGTTGGTGGGACTCTAAACATTCAGTACTTC	CASSQVGGTLNIQYF
NA	TRBV2	TRBD2	TRBJ2-3	TGTGCCAGCAGTGAATTGGGGACTAGCCTAAGCACAGATACGCAGTATTTT	CASSELGTSLSTDTQYF
NA	TRBV29-1	NA	TRBJ1-1	TGCAGCGTTTTCCGGGGGAGCCAGGCGAACACTGAAGCTTTCTTT	CSVFRGSQANTEAFF
NA	TRBV5-1	TRBD2	TRBJ2-5	TGCGCCAGCAGCCCCGGACTAGAAGAGACCCAGTACTTC	CASSPGLEETQYF
NA	TRBV19	NA	TRBJ1-1	TGTGCCAGTAGTAGCTGGGGGGCGCTGAACACTGAAGCTTTCTTT	CASSSWGALNTEAFF
NA	TRBV18	TRBD1	TRBJ2-1	TGTGCCAGCTCACCGATCGCCCGACAGGGGGGATCGGGTGAGCAGTTCTTC	CASSPIARQGGSGEQFF
NA	TRBV7-9	NA	TRBJ2-1	TGTGCCAGCACCTGGAGGGCCACATACAATGAGCAGTTCTTC	CASTWRATYNEQFF